This passage covers 13 T cell receptor beta chains from one sample sequenced in a study of shared clonotypes between healthy human individuals (TCRdb year 2020). The library was generated by the immunoSEQ multiplex PCR assay. TCRdb re-hosts the immuneACCESS table, in-frame sequences only. Its copies lack some clones; in the studies checked, an unresolved V gene accounts for under half of them, and the cause for the rest is not known. This sample has fewer than 1 million clones in its table, and approximately 97% of those were observed once. Less than 0.3% of the sample is taken by the ten largest. CD8 naive samples were CD45RO-negative cells positively selected for CCR7, giving a CD45RA+CCR7+ population that excluded TemRA cells. Sequencing used naive CD8+ T cells sorted from blood. The sample's cell subset or site label, decoded: CD45RA+CCR7+. All receptors come from a young man in good health.

The gene calls are TRBV7-8 and TRBJ1-2, with D uncertain. Trimming removed 5 bases from V and 5 bases from J, with 15 bases in between. CDR1 and CDR2 (germline): SGHVS, FQNEAQ. CDR3 length: 14 amino acids. Here the CDR3 reads CASSASQEGYGYTF. The CDR3 DNA reads as TGTGCCAGCAGCGCCTCCCAAGAAGGGTATGGCTACACCTTC.

V usage is TRBV28 and J usage is TRBJ2-2; the D is unclear. Germline V gives CDR1 MDHEN, CDR2 SYDVKM. The CDR3 contains 14 residues. V shed 3 bases and J shed 2 bases, with 7 bases lying between them. CDR3 coding DNA: TGTGCCAGCAGTTTTCGTCTAAACACCGGGGAGCTGTTTTTT. Its translation is CASSFRLNTGELFF.

J is TRBJ2-7 and V is TRBV18; D is perhaps TRBD1 (6 bases). Per the germline V gene, CDR1 is KGHSH and CDR2 is LQKENI. Trimming took off 5 bases at V and 4 bases at J, with 12 bases between the two ends. The CDR3 covers 13 residues. The CDR3 sequence: CASSYSTGYEQYF. As DNA, the CDR3 is TGTGCCAGCTCATATTCGACAGGATACGAGCAGTACTTC.

The chain links TRBV11-1 to TRBJ2-7; TRBD2 might be the D (5 bases). This CDR3 comprises 16 residues. Germline V gene lookup returns CDR1 SGHAT and CDR2 FQDESV (reference sequence). V was cut by 4 bases and J by 0 bases, with 16 bases left in between. In nucleotides, the CDR3 is TGTGCCAGCAGCTCGGAGGATGGCATTGACTCCTACGAGCAGTACTTC. Translated, it gives CASSSEDGIDSYEQYF.

The rearrangement links TRBV11-2 to TRBJ1-4, with D perhaps TRBD1 (6 bases). The CDR3 has 17 residues. Germline CDR1 and CDR2: SGHAT and FQNNGV. Trimming took off 4 bases at V and 4 bases at J, with 19 bases between the two ends. The DNA for the CDR3 is TGTGCCAGCAGCTCCCGGGGGCGTTGGGACTATAATGAAAAACTGTTTTTT. Amino acids: CASSSRGRWDYNEKLFF.

V is TRBV11-2 and J is TRBJ2-3; TRBD2 matches 8 bases. V gave up 5 bases and J gave up 0 bases; unmatched junction bases: 13. The CDR3 has 18 residues. Germline V CDR1 and CDR2: SGHAT, FQNNGV. CDR3 sequence (DNA): TGTGCCAGCAGCCCCGGGTTAGCGGGACCATTTAGCACAGATACGCAGTATTTT. This translates into CASSPGLAGPFSTDTQYF. Full variable domain (missing parts from reference TRBV11-2 and TRBJ2-3): EAGVAQSPRYKIIEKRQSVAFWCNPISGHATLYWYQQILGQGPKLLIQFQNNGVVDDSQLPKDRFSAERLKGVDSTLKIQPAKLEDSAVYLCASSPGLAGPFSTDTQYFGPGTRLTVL.

The genes are TRBV27 and TRBJ1-2; D is possibly TRBD1 (5 bases). Trimming took 3 bases from V and 2 from J, leaving 7 bases between them. Germline V gene sequence: CDR1 MNHEY, CDR2 SMNVEV (reference sequence). The CDR3 runs to 13 residues. This CDR3 reads CASSLWGNYGYTF. The CDR3 DNA sequence: TGTGCCAGCAGTTTGTGGGGGAACTATGGCTACACCTTC.

The chain carries TRBV5-8 and TRBJ2-7, with D possibly matching TRBD2 (6 bases). The V and J ends lost 2 bases and 4 bases respectively, with 7 bases between them. Per the germline V gene, CDR1 is SGHTS and CDR2 is YDEGEE. CDR3 size: 12 residues. The CDR3 nucleotides read TGTGCCAGCAGCTTCAGCGGGTACGAGCAGTACTTC. This encodes CASSFSGYEQYF.

The rearrangement joins TRBV4-3 to TRBJ1-2, with D tentatively TRBD1 (6 bases). The CDR3 has 16 amino acids. Germline V gene data show CDR1 as LGHNA and CDR2 as YSLEER. V was pared by 3 bases and J by 3 bases, with 17 bases between. CDR3 nucleotides: TGCGCCAGCAGCCAGTACCGGGACACGAATTACTATGGCTACACCTTC. This gives the protein CASSQYRDTNYYGYTF.

The chain links TRBV6-4 to TRBJ1-2; D is undetermined. Germline loops: CDR1 MRHNA, CDR2 SNTAGT. There are 15 residues in the CDR3. Trimming took 8 bases from V and 8 from J, leaving 24 bases between them. In DNA form, the CDR3 reads TGTGCCAGCGTGCGCATGAATAGTTTTTTGTTAGGCTACACCTTC. This sequence encodes CASVRMNSFLLGYTF.

The J gene is TRBJ2-7, the V gene TRBV29-1; D may be TRBD1 (6 bases). CDR1 and CDR2 (germline): SQVTM, ANQGSEA. V was shortened by 7 bases and J by 2 bases, with 15 bases between the two germline ends. This CDR3 region has 13 residues. In DNA form, the CDR3 reads TGCAGCGCTACCGGGACACCGACCTACGAGCAGTACTTC. This encodes CSATGTPTYEQYF.

The chain has TRBV5-1 and TRBJ1-2; D is possibly TRBD1 (5 bases). CDR1 and CDR2 (germline): SGHRS, YFSETQ. The CDR3 runs to 13 residues. Trimming removed 3 bases from V and 7 bases from J, with 13 bases in between. DNA of the CDR3: TGCGCCAGCAGCTCGTACCAGGGTACTGGCTACACCTTC. Its protein is CASSSYQGTGYTF.

The J gene is TRBJ2-2, the V gene TRBV7-9; 11 nucleotides line up with TRBD1. Losses at the gene ends were 5 bases for V and 6 bases for J; bases not matched to a gene: 5. Per germline, CDR1 SEHNR and CDR2 FQNEAQ (reference sequence). This CDR3 contains 15 residues. CDR3 loop: CASSADRGLAGELFF. For the CDR3, the DNA is TGTGCCAGCAGCGCGGACAGGGGGCTGGCCGGGGAGCTGTTTTTT. Full variable domain (outside the CDR3, taken from reference TRBV7-9 and TRBJ2-2): DTGVSQNPRHKITKRGQNVTFRCDPISEHNRLYWYRQTLGQGPEFLTYFQNEAQLEKSRLLSDRFSAERPKGSFSTLEIQRTEQGDSAMYLCASSADRGLAGELFFGEGSRLTVL.